Listed below are T cell receptor beta chains from one sample, sequenced in a study of cytomegalovirus exposure and HLA in healthy donors. Clones were sequenced by immunoSEQ multiplex PCR, and TCRdb holds only the in-frame ones, with some missing. This repertoire comprises about 55,000 clones; its ten largest clones make up approximately 8.9%. Sequencing was performed on PBMCs. These TCRs come from a man between 50 and 59 years old in good health and CMV-seropositive. Both conserved end residues are part of each CDR3. D genes are given only for firm matches.

V gene: TRBV30; D gene: NA; J gene: TRBJ2-5; CDR3 DNA: TGTGCCTGGAGTGTGGGGAACGGGGCCCAGTACTTC; CDR3 protein: CAWSVGNGAQYF
V gene: TRBV28; D gene: NA; J gene: TRBJ1-2; CDR3 DNA: TGTGCCAGCAGCCAAAACTATGGCTACACCTTC; CDR3 protein: CASSQNYGYTF
V gene: TRBV4-1; D gene: NA; J gene: TRBJ2-7; CDR3 DNA: TGCGCCAGCAGCCAAGGCGACAGCTCCTACGAGCAGTACTTC; CDR3 protein: CASSQGDSSYEQYF
V gene: TRBV5-1; D gene: NA; J gene: TRBJ2-3; CDR3 DNA: TGCGCCAGCAGCCCAGAGGGCAGGACAGATACGCAGTATTTT; CDR3 protein: CASSPEGRTDTQYF
V gene: TRBV4-3; D gene: TRBD1; J gene: TRBJ1-1; CDR3 DNA: TGCGCCAGCAGCCAAGGGAGGGGGCACGAGGAAGCTTTCTTT; CDR3 protein: CASSQGRGHEEAFF
V gene: TRBV5-1; D gene: TRBD2; J gene: TRBJ2-7; CDR3 DNA: TGCGCCAGCAGCTCCCCCAGCGGGGAGACCTTTTACGAGCAGTACTTC; CDR3 protein: CASSSPSGETFYEQYF
V gene: TRBV25-1; D gene: TRBD1; J gene: TRBJ1-6; CDR3 DNA: TGTGCCAGCAGTGGGTGGACAGGGTATAATTCACCCCTCCACTTT; CDR3 protein: CASSGWTGYNSPLHF
V gene: TRBV6-1; D gene: NA; J gene: TRBJ2-5; CDR3 DNA: TGTGCCAGCAGACCTCGGACGGAGGCTCAAGAGACCCAGTACTTC; CDR3 protein: CASRPRTEAQETQYF
V gene: TRBV28; D gene: TRBD1; J gene: TRBJ1-1; CDR3 DNA: TGTGCCAGCAGCCCTGGGACAGGGAGCCCCACTGAAGCTTTCTTT; CDR3 protein: CASSPGTGSPTEAFF
V gene: TRBV28; D gene: NA; J gene: TRBJ2-7; CDR3 DNA: TGTGCCAGCAGTTTAGTGGCTTCTCAGCAGTACTTC; CDR3 protein: CASSLVASQQYF